This T cell receptor (beta chain) emerged from a study of blood T cell repertoires in COVID-19 (dated by TCRdb to between 2020 and 2021). As for the study more broadly: Collaborator samples came from the United States, Italy and Spain and covered acute and convalescent phases of COVID-19. HLA class I and class II types, where available, came from metadata supplied by the sample provider rather than from assay-based typing. The sample metadata nearly always contained a de-identified subject ID, COVID-19 status, age in years and sex. The material from the prospective study consisted of cDNA or gDNA derived from T cells, B-cell-depleted T cells, or PBMCs. The dataset comprised deeply sampled blood TCRbeta repertoires from subjects exposed to, actively infected with, or recovered from COVID-19. The repertoires were released in a freely available public database intended as a resource for research on the immune response to SARS-CoV-2. Samples came from the ongoing ImmuneRACE study (first 160 participants) plus 1,254 subjects from 6 global collaborators. Results the study describes overall, beyond this receptor: How much clinical and demographic metadata was included differed by source and by participant, and the metadata was provided uncurated.

In Seattle, one collaborating source enrolled patients while the infection was active and tracked those patients longitudinally over the course of disease. Whole blood was collected in K2EDTA tubes by collaborating institutions according to the institutions' own protocols. For TCRbeta analysis, collaborators shipped samples as frozen whole blood, isolated PBMCs, or DNA extracted from either of those sample types. The immunoSEQ Assay, a bias-controlled multiplex PCR, was used to amplify TCRbeta CDR3 regions from genomic DNA. The authors' pipeline ran thus. Within the assay, amplification of reference gene primers was used to estimate how many nucleated cells each sample contained. Sequence reads were collapsed and filtered to measure the absolute abundance of every unique TCRbeta CDR3 rearrangement. For each sample, productive Simpson clonality was calculated as the square root of Simpson's diversity index across productive rearrangements. Held by TCRdb, this immuneACCESS table contains in-frame sequences only and omits some clones. Under half of the omission traces to an unresolved V gene where checked; the cause of the rest is unknown. The DNA gave D and trimming, while V, J and clone size come from that table. Within this sample are tens of thousands of clones, with 90% of them counted one time only. The ten largest clones take up approximately 0.49% of the sample.

A word on this clone: The antigen this receptor binds is unknown. No base quality values were provided; no much bigger clone lies one nucleotide off.

The TCR sequence derives from a man aged 50-59 years with COVID-19, enrolled during active disease. Sequences were obtained from peripheral blood.

Here the CDR3 is given as CASSLATGRAYEQYF. The sequenced DNA is TGTGCCAGCAGCTTAGCTACAGGGCGGGCCTACGAGCAGTACTTC. The V gene is TRBV7-2 and the J gene is TRBJ2-7; TRBD1 is perhaps the D gene, given 6 matching bases. V loses 0 bases of germline sequence and J loses 2 bases, and the interval between the two ends is 11 bases. There are 15 amino acids in the CDR3, from cysteine to phenylalanine inclusive. Just the 45-base CDR3 DNA is kept, in frame starting at base 1. The germline V gene provides CDR1 SGHTA and CDR2 FQGNSA.